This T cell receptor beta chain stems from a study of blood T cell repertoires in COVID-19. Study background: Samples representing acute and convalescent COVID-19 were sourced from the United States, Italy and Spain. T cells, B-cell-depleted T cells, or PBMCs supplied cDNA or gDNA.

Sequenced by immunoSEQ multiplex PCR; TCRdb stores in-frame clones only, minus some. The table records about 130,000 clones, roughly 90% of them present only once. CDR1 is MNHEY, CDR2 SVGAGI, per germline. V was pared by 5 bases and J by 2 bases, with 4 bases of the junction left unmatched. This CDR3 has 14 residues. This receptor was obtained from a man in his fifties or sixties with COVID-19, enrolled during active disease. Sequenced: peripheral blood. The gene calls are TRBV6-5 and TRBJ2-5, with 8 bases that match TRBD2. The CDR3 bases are TGTGCCAGCAGTAGCGGGAGTGGGCAAGAGACCCAGTACTTC. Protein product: CASSSGSGQETQYF.